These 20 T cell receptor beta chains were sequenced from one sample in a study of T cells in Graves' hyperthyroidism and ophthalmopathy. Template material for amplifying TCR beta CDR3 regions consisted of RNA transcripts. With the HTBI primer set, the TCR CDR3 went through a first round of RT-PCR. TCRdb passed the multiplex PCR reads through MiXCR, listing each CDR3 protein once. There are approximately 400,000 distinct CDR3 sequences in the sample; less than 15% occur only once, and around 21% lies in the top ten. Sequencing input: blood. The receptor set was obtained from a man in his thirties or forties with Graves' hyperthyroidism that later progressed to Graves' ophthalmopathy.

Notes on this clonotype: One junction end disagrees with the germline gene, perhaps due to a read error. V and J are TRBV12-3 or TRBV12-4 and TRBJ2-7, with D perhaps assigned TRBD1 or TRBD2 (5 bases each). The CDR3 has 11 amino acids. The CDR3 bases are TGTGCCAGCAGTTTATTGGGGGAGCAGCACTTC. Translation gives CASSLLGEQHF.

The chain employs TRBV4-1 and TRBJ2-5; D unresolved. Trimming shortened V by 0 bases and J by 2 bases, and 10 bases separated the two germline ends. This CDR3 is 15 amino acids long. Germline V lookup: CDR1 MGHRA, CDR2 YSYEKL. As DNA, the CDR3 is TGCGCCAGCAGCCAAGACCGGGCTAGACAAGAGACCCAGTACTTC. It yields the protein CASSQDRARQETQYF.

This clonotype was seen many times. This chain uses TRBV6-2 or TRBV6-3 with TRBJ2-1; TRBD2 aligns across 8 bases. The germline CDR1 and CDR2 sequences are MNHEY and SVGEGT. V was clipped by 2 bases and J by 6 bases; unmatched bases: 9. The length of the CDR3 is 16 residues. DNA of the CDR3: TGTGCCAGCAGTTACCCCCAAACCGGGGGGGGCAATGAGCAGTTCTTC. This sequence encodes CASSYPQTGGGNEQFF.

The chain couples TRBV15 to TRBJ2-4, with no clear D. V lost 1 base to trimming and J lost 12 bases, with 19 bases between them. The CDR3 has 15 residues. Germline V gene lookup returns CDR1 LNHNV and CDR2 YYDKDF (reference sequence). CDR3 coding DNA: TGTGCCACCAGCAGAGGCGGCGGCCTGCTCTCGGATCAGTACTTC. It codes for CATSRGGGLLSDQYF.

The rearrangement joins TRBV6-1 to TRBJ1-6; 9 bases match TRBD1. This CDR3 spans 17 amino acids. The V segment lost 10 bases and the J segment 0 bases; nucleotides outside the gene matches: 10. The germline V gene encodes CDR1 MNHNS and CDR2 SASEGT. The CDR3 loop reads CANSRGQGSSYNSPLHF. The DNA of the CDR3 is TGTGCCAACAGCCGCGGACAGGGGAGCTCCTATAATTCACCCCTCCACTTT.

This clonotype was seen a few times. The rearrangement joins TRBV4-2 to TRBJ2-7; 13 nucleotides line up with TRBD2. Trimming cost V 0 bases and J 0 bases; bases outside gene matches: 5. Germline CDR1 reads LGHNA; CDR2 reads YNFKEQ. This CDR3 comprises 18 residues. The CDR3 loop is CASSQDETSGGPSYEQYF. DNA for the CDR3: TGTGCCAGCAGCCAAGATGAGACTAGCGGGGGGCCCTCCTACGAGCAGTACTTC.

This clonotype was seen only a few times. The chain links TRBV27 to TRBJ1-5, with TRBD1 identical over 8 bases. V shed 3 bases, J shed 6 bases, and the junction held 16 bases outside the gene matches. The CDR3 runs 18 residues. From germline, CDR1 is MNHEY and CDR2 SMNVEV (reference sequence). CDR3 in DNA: TGTGCCAGCAGTTTCAATTCCTTACAGGGGGGGTTGGGTCAGCCCCAGCATTTT. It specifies CASSFNSLQGGLGQPQHF.

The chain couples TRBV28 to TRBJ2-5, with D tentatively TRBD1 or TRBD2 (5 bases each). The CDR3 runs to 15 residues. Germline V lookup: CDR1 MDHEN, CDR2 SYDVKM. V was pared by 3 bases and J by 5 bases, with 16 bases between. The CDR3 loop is CASSFMRGRRETQYF. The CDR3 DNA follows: TGTGCCAGCAGTTTTATGAGGGGAAGAAGGGAGACCCAGTACTTC.

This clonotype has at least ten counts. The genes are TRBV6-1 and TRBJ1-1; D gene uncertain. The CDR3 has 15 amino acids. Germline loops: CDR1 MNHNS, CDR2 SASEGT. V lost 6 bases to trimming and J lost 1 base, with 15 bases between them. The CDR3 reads CASRPIGRANTEAFF. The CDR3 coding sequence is TGTGCCAGCAGGCCCATTGGAAGGGCGAACACTGAAGCTTTCTTT.

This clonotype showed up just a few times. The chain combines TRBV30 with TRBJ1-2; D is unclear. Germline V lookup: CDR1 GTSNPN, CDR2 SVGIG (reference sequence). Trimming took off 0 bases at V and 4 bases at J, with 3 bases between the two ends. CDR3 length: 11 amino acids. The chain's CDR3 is CAWSVPYGYTF. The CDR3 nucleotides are TGTGCCTGGAGTGTTCCCTATGGCTACACCTTC.

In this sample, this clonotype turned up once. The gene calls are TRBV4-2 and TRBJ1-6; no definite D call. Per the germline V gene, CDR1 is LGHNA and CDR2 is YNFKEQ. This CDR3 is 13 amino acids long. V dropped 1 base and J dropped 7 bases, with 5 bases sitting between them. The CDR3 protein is CASSQVVNSPLHF. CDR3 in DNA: TGTGCCAGCAGCCAAGTGGTAAATTCACCCCTCCACTTT.

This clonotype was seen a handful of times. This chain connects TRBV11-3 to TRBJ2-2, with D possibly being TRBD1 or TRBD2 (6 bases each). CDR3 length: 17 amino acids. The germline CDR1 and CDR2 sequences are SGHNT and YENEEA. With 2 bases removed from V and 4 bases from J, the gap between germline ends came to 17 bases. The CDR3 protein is CASSLWGAGLTTGELFF. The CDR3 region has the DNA TGTGCCAGCAGCTTATGGGGGGCGGGGTTGACCACCGGGGAGCTGTTTTTT.

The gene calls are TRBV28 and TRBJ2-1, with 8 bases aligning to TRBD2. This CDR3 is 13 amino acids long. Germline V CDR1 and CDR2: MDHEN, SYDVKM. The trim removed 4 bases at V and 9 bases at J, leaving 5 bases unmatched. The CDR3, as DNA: TGTGCCAGCAGTTCGGGAGGGATCCCTGAGCAGTTCTTC. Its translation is CASSSGGIPEQFF.

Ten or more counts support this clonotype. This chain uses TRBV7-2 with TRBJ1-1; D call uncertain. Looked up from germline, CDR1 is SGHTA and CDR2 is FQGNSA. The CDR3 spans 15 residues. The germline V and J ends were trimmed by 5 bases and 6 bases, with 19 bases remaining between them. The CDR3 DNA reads TGTGCCAGCAGCCCAACCTGGAGCGGGTTCGCTGAAGCTTTCTTT. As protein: CASSPTWSGFAEAFF. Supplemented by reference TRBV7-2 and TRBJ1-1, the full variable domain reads GAGVSQSPSNKVTEKGKDVELRCDPISGHTALYWYRQSLGQGLEFLIYFQGNSAPDKSGLPSDRFSAERTGGSVSTLTIQRTQQEDSAVYLCASSPTWSGFAEAFFGQGTRLTVV.

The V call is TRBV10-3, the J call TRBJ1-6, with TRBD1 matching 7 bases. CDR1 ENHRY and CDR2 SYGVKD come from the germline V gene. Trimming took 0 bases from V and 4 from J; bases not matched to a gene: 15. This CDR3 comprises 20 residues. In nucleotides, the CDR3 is TGTGCCATCAGTGAGTCGGCCTCGGGGGCAGCGGGACAGTATAATTCACCCCTCCACTTT. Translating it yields CAISESASGAAGQYNSPLHF.

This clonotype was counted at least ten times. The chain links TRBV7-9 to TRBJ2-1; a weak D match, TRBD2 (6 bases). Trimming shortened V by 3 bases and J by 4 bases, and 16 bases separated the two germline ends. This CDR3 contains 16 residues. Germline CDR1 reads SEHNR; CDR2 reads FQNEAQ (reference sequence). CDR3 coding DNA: TGTGCCAGCAGCTTTGGCCCTAGCGACGGATACAATGAGCAGTTCTTC. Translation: CASSFGPSDGYNEQFF.

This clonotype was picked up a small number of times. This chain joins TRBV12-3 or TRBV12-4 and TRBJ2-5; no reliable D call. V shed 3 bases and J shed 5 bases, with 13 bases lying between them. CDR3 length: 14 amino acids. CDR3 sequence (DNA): TGTGCCAGCAGTTTCAGGATTGGGTGGGAGACCCAGTACTTC. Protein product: CASSFRIGWETQYF.

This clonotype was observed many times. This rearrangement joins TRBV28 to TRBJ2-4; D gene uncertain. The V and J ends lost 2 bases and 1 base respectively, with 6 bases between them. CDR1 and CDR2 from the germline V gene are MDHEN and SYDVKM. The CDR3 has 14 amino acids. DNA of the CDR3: TGTGCCAGCAGTTTAGTGAGGGCCAAAAACATTCAGTACTTC. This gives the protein CASSLVRAKNIQYF.

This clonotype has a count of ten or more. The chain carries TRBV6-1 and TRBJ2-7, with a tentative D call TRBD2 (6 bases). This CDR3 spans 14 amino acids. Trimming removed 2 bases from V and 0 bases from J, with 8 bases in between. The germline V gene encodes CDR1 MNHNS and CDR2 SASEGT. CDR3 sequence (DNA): TGTGCCAGCAGTGAACGGGACTCCTCCTACGAGCAGTACTTC. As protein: CASSERDSSYEQYF.

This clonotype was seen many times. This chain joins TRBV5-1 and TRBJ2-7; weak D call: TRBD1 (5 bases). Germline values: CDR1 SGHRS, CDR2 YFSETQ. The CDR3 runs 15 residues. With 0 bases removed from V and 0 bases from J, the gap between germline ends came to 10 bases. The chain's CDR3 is CASSLVTASSYEQYF. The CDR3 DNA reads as TGCGCCAGCAGCTTGGTGACAGCCTCCTCCTACGAGCAGTACTTC.